This TCR beta chain is drawn from a study of OX40 agonist ivuxolimab in advanced cancers. Study details: The treatment was a fully human IgG2 OX40 agonist, ivuxolimab. Study-level findings and limits: Expanded peripheral T cells had an undetermined antigen specificity. CD4+ and CD8+ blood T cells expanded clonally by week 6 at 0.1 to 3.0 mg/kg.

Any history of autoimmune disease or systemic immunosuppression disqualified patients. For this clone: Its antigen is unidentified.

Trimming cost V 6 bases and J 4 bases; bases outside gene matches: 6. CDR3 size: 14 residues. From germline, CDR1 is SEHNR and CDR2 FQNEAQ (reference sequence). The method was immunoSEQ multiplex PCR; TCRdb's version includes in-frame clones alone and lacks a portion of them. Of about 64,000 clones detected, around 83% appear once; the ten largest clones hold 5%. This clonotype was obtained from an adult with an advanced solid tumor such as melanoma, head and neck, liver or kidney cancer. The genes are TRBV7-9 and TRBJ2-3; 8 bases match TRBD1. This material consisted of CD4+ or CD8+ T cells sorted from blood, taken in a trial of the OX40 agonist ivuxolimab. Written as DNA, the CDR3 is TGTGCCAGCAGGAGCGACAGGGGAGCAGATACGCAGTATTTT. Translating it yields CASRSDRGADTQYF.